These 27 T cell receptor beta chains were sequenced from one sample in a study of OX40 agonist ivuxolimab in advanced cancers. Library creation used the immunoSEQ multiplex PCR assay. This is the immuneACCESS table as TCRdb keeps it, with only in-frame sequences that have V and J called. A part of the clones is gone; compared with another copy, unresolved V genes explain less than half, and the rest is unexplained. The sample contains about 36,000 clones, about 77% of them found a single time. The ten largest clones capture roughly a fifth of the sample. The sample was CD4+ or CD8+ T cells sorted from blood, taken in a trial of the OX40 agonist ivuxolimab. The source of these receptors is an adult with an advanced solid tumor such as melanoma, head and neck, liver or kidney cancer.

Many counts were recorded for this clone. V and J are TRBV27 and TRBJ2-7; 7 nucleotides line up with TRBD1. The CDR3 has 15 amino acids. Germline V gene data show CDR1 as MNHEY and CDR2 as SMNVEV (reference sequence). V was clipped by 6 bases and J by 0 bases; unmatched bases: 8. In DNA form, the CDR3 reads TGTGCCAGCAGGCCCACGACAGGGTCCTCCTACGAGCAGTACTTC. Its translation: CASRPTTGSSYEQYF.

Regarding this clone: Additional DNA sequences in this sample encode the identical CDR3. This rearrangement joins TRBV15 to TRBJ2-1; 9 bases map to TRBD1. CDR3 length: 17 amino acids. The germline gives CDR1 LNHNV, CDR2 YYDKDF (reference sequence). The V and J ends lost 2 bases and 6 bases, in that order; junction bases with no gene match: 11. The CDR3 nucleotides are TGTGCCACCAGCAGACCTCGGACAGGGGACTACGGCAATGAGCAGTTCTTC. It encodes CATSRPRTGDYGNEQFF.

The chain is built from TRBV11-2 and TRBJ2-7, with 14 bases fitting TRBD2. CDR3 length: 15 amino acids. Per the germline V gene, CDR1 is SGHAT and CDR2 is FQNNGV. Germline trimming cut 5 bases from V and 6 bases from J; bases unmatched to any gene: 6. CDR3 in amino acids: CASSKTSGRVFEQYF. The CDR3 bases are TGTGCCAGCAGCAAGACTAGCGGGAGGGTGTTCGAGCAGTACTTC.

This chain connects TRBV29-1 to TRBJ2-7; 9 bases agree with TRBD1. Germline CDR1 and CDR2: SQVTM and ANQGSEA. V shed 3 bases and J 5 bases; nucleotides not matched to a gene: 5. The CDR3 loop spans 13 amino acids. CDR3 region: CSVDPGQGHEQYF. In DNA, the CDR3 is TGCAGCGTTGACCCGGGACAGGGCCACGAGCAGTACTTC.

The V and J genes are TRBV18 and TRBJ2-2, with a tentative D call TRBD1 (6 bases). V was clipped by 6 bases and J by 5 bases, with 16 bases between them. This CDR3 comprises 15 residues. Germline CDR1 and CDR2: KGHSH and LQKENI. DNA for the CDR3: TGTGCCAGCTCTCCCCGACAGGACAAGACCGGGGAGCTGTTTTTT. It is translated as CASSPRQDKTGELFF.

A word on this clone: Just one base apart from a much larger clone, this may be a read error. Other nucleotide sequences from this sample produce the same CDR3. The chain recombines TRBV2 with TRBJ2-2; D is unresolved. The germline V and J ends were trimmed by 6 bases and 5 bases, with 4 bases remaining between them. This CDR3 comprises 11 residues. Germline CDR1 is SNHLY and CDR2 is FYNNEI. The DNA for the CDR3 is TGTGCCAGCAGCGTTACCGGGGAGCTGTTTTTT. It translates to CASSVTGELFF.

On this clone itself: Sequence at one end of the junction differs from germline and may be a read error. V and J are TRBV29-1 and TRBJ2-7; D ambiguous. The CDR3 consists of 14 residues. Germline values: CDR1 SQVTM, CDR2 ANQGSEA. This CDR3 reads CSVEEKGGGYKQYF. CDR3 nucleotides: TGCAGCGTTGAAGAGAAGGGTGGCGGCTACAAGCAGTACTTC.

This chain links TRBV27 with TRBJ2-7; D tentatively reads TRBD1 or TRBD2 (5 bases each). This CDR3 has 12 residues. Germline V CDR1 and CDR2: MNHEY, SMNVEV (reference sequence). Trimming removed 5 bases from V and 6 bases from J, with 11 bases in between. The CDR3 here is CASSAPGREQYF. The CDR3 coding sequence is TGTGCCAGCAGTGCCCCGGGGCGCGAGCAGTACTTC.

The chain employs TRBV9 and TRBJ2-1, with 13 bases fitting TRBD2. The CDR3 runs 17 residues. J gave up 0 bases and V 3 bases, and 3 bases lay outside the gene matches. Germline V gene lookup returns CDR1 SGDLS and CDR2 YYNGEE. The CDR3 DNA reads TGTGCCAGCAGCGGGACTAGCGGGGGTAGCTCCTACAATGAGCAGTTCTTC. Protein: CASSGTSGGSSYNEQFF.

This chain links TRBV10-2 with TRBJ2-1; possibly TRBD2 for D (6 bases). The germline V gene has CDR1 WSHSY and CDR2 SAAADI. CDR3 length equals 12 residues. Trimming took 7 bases from V and 6 from J, leaving 10 bases between them. CDR3 in DNA: TGCGCCAGCACCTACGGGGGCAATGAGCAGTTCTTC. Protein product: CASTYGGNEQFF.

This clone has just a few counts. The V and J genes are TRBV6-1 and TRBJ1-5; D unresolved. The CDR3 covers 14 residues. The germline V gene encodes CDR1 MNHNS and CDR2 SASEGT. The ends were cut back, 9 bases at V and 3 bases at J, with 15 bases in the middle. The CDR3 here is CASMLDPYNQPQHF. CDR3 nucleotide sequence: TGTGCCAGTATGCTCGATCCCTACAATCAGCCCCAGCATTTT.

Within the sample, this clone is medium-sized. The chain carries TRBV7-9 and TRBJ1-2; D might be TRBD1 (5 bases). The germline CDR1 and CDR2 sequences are SEHNR and FQNEAQ (reference sequence). V was pared by 3 bases and J by 5 bases, with 10 bases between. This CDR3 spans 13 amino acids. The CDR3 protein is CASSFVSGYGYTF. The CDR3 region has the DNA TGTGCCAGCAGCTTCGTGTCAGGGTATGGCTACACCTTC.

The V and J genes are TRBV7-9 and TRBJ2-1; TRBD2 might be the D (7 bases). V was clipped by 3 bases and J by 4 bases, with 13 bases between them. Germline V lookup: CDR1 SEHNR, CDR2 FQNEAQ (reference sequence). The CDR3 runs to 15 residues. The CDR3 nucleotides are TGTGCCAGCAGCTTTGGTCGGGGGGCGTACAATGAGCAGTTCTTC. It yields the protein CASSFGRGAYNEQFF.

This clone appeared a few times. The rearrangement joins TRBV11-3 to TRBJ2-1, with 7 bases aligning to TRBD2. Looked up from germline, CDR1 is SGHNT and CDR2 is YENEEA. V lost 1 base and J lost 3; bases outside the gene matches: 3. The CDR3 covers 15 residues. The CDR3 is CASSLGASGYNEQFF. As DNA, the CDR3 is TGTGCCAGCAGCTTAGGAGCTAGCGGCTACAATGAGCAGTTCTTC. Complete variable domain (other parts from reference TRBV11-3 and TRBJ2-1): EAGVVQSPRYKIIEKKQPVAFWCNPISGHNTLYWYLQNLGQGPELLIRYENEEAVDDSQLPKDRFSAERLKGVDSTLKIQPAELGDSAVYLCASSLGASGYNEQFFGPGTRLTVL.

Comment on this clone: Germline and junction disagree at one end, which may indicate a read error. This rearrangement joins TRBV2 to TRBJ1-2; 7 bases align to TRBD1. The CDR3 spans 16 residues. CDR1 is SNHLY and CDR2 is FYNNEI in the germline V gene. The CDR3: CANSEDRLSLYYGYTF. The DNA for the CDR3 is TGTGCCAACAGTGAGGACAGGTTGTCATTGTACTATGGCTACACCTTC.

The rearrangement links TRBV7-2 to TRBJ2-7; 12 nucleotides align to TRBD2. Germline V gene sequence: CDR1 SGHTA, CDR2 FQGNSA. This CDR3 has 15 residues. Germline trimming cut 5 bases from V and 2 bases from J; bases unmatched to any gene: 4. CDR3 sequence reads: CASSILAGGTYEQYF. The CDR3 DNA follows: TGTGCCAGCAGCATCCTAGCGGGGGGGACCTACGAGCAGTACTTC.

This chain connects TRBV19 to TRBJ2-6; a weak D match, TRBD1 (7 bases). The germline V gene encodes CDR1 LNHDA and CDR2 SQIVND (reference sequence). CDR3 length: 21 amino acids. With 4 bases removed from V and 3 bases from J, the gap between germline ends came to 28 bases. CDR3 amino acids: CASSTHRDLRGGGFGANVLTF. CDR3 nucleotide sequence: TGTGCCAGTAGTACACACCGGGACTTGAGAGGGGGCGGTTTTGGGGCCAACGTCCTGACTTTC.

This rearrangement joins TRBV10-3 to TRBJ2-7, with unresolved D. Germline V CDR1 and CDR2: ENHRY, SYGVKD. Trimming left V 0 bases short and J 3 bases short, with 6 bases between. This CDR3 is 13 amino acids long. CDR3 protein: CAISESVDYEQYF. CDR3 DNA: TGTGCCATCAGTGAGTCGGTGGACTACGAGCAGTACTTC.

J is TRBJ1-1 and V is TRBV27; no definite D call. The CDR3 contains 11 residues. Germline-derived CDR1 and CDR2 are MNHEY and SMNVEV (reference sequence). V was shortened by 4 bases and J by 3 bases, with 3 bases between the two germline ends. CDR3 nucleotide sequence: TGTGCCAGCAGTTCTTACACTGAAGCTTTCTTT. Translating it yields CASSSYTEAFF.

This clone has a single count. The chain employs TRBV2 and TRBJ2-2; D is unresolved. Germline CDR1 and CDR2: SNHLY and FYNNEI. The CDR3 totals 13 residues. Trimming removed 4 bases at V and 5 bases at J, with 8 bases between. CDR3 nucleotide sequence: TGTGCCAGCAGTGTGCAGGTGACCGGGGAGCTGTTTTTT. Amino acids: CASSVQVTGELFF.

The chain is built from TRBV29-1 and TRBJ2-7; D gene ambiguous. Trimming cost V 0 bases and J 1 base, with 13 bases left between them. This CDR3 has 15 amino acids. Germline loops: CDR1 SQVTM, CDR2 ANQGSEA. The CDR3 bases are TGCAGCGTTGAAGAAGACGGTCCGCAATCCTACGAGCAGTACTTC. Residues: CSVEEDGPQSYEQYF.

The chain carries TRBV30 and TRBJ2-1; TRBD1 or TRBD2 may be the D gene (5 bases each). This CDR3 contains 13 residues. Deletions cut 5 bases from V and 2 bases from J, with 10 bases between. Germline lookup yields CDR1 GTSNPN and CDR2 SVGIG (reference sequence). The CDR3 loop reads CAWGDGTYNEQFF. The CDR3 DNA reads TGTGCCTGGGGGGACGGAACCTACAATGAGCAGTTCTTC.

This sequence joins TRBV2 and TRBJ2-7; 9 nucleotides align to TRBD1. This CDR3 has 13 amino acids. The trim removed 8 bases at V and 4 bases at J, leaving 6 bases unmatched. The germline V gene encodes CDR1 SNHLY and CDR2 FYNNEI. This chain's CDR3 is CASGGTGRYEQYF. In DNA, the CDR3 is TGTGCCAGCGGGGGGACAGGGAGGTACGAGCAGTACTTC.

The rearrangement links TRBV30 to TRBJ2-3; TRBD2 aligns across 13 bases. J gave up 5 bases and V 3 bases, and 5 bases lay outside the gene matches. Per the germline V gene, CDR1 is GTSNPN and CDR2 is SVGIG (reference sequence). CDR3 length equals 15 residues. Written as DNA, the CDR3 is TGTGCCTGGAGCGCGACTAGCGGGGGGCTAGATACGCAGTATTTT. The encoded protein is CAWSATSGGLDTQYF.

CDR3 bases: TGCAGCGTCTCCGGGACTAGCGGGGGGCCTTCCTGGGAGCTGTTTTTT. Residues: CSVSGTSGGPSWELFF. The V gene is TRBV29-1, the J gene TRBJ2-2, with 15 positions matching TRBD2. The V gene's germline CDR1 is SQVTM and CDR2 ANQGSEA. The J segment lost 9 bases and the V segment lost 6 bases, leaving 11 bases of the junction unmatched. The CDR3 runs 16 residues.

Notes on this clone: This sample includes further DNA sequences coding for the same CDR3. The rearrangement links TRBV4-1 to TRBJ1-6, with D tentatively TRBD1 (6 bases). CDR1 and CDR2 from the germline V gene are MGHRA and YSYEKL. V lost 0 bases, J lost 7 bases, and 7 bases lay in between. The CDR3 consists of 14 residues. CDR3 sequence reads: CASSQEQGNSPLHF. DNA for the CDR3: TGCGCCAGCAGCCAAGAACAGGGCAATTCACCCCTCCACTTT.

In this sample, this clone turned up many times. The chain employs TRBV29-1 and TRBJ2-7, with 8 bases lining up with TRBD1. There are 13 residues in the CDR3. Trimming removed 3 bases from V and 3 bases from J; junction bases left unmatched: 4. Per the germline V gene, CDR1 is SQVTM and CDR2 is ANQGSEA. The CDR3 DNA is TGCAGCGTTGATGTAGGACAGGGCTACGAGCAGTACTTC. Its translation: CSVDVGQGYEQYF.